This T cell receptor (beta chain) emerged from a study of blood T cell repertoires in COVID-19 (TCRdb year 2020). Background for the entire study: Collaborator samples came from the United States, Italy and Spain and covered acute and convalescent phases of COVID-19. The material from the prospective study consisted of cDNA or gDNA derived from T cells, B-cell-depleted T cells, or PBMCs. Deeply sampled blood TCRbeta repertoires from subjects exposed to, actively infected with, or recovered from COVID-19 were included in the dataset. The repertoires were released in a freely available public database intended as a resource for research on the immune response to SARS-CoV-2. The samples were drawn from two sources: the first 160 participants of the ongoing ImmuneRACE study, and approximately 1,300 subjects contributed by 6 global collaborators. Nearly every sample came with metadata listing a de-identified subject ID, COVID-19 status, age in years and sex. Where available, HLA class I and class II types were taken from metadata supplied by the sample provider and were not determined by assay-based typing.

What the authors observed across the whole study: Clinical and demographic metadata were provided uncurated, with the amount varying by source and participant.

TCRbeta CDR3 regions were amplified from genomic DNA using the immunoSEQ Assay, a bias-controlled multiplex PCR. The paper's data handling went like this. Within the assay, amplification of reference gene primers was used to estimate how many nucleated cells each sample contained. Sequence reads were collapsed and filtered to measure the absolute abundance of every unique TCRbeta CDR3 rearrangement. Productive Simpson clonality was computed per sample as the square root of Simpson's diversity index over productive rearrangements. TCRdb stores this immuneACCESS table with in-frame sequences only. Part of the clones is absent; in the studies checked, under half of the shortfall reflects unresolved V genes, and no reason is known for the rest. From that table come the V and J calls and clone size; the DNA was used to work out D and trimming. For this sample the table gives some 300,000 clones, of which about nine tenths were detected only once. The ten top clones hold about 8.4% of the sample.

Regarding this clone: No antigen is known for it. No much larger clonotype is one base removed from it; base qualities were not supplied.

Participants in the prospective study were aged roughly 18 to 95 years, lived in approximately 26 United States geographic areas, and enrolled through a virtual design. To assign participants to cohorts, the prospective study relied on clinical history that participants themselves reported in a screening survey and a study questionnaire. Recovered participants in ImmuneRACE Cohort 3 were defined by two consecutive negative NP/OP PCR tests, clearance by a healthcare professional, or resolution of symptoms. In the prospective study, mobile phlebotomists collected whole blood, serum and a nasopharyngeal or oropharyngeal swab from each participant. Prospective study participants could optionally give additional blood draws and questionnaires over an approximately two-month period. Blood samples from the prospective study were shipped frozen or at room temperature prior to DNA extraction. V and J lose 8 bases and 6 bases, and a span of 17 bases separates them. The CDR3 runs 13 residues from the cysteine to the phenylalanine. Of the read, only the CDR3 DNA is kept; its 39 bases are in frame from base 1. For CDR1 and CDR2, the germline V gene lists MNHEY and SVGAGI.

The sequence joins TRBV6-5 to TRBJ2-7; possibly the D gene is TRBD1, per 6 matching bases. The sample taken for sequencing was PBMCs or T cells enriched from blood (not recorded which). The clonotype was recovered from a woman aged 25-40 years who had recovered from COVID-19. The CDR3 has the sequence CASGKIRGSEQYF. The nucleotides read TGTGCCAGCGGAAAAATAAGGGGGTCCGAGCAGTACTTC.